This T cell receptor beta chain comes out of a study of blood T cell repertoires in COVID-19. In the authors' workflow: Reference gene primer amplification in the assay estimated nucleated cell counts. TCRdb's copy holds only in-frame clones and misses some; the assay was immunoSEQ multiplex PCR. That table furnishes V, J and clone size, whereas the DNA furnished D and trimming. The sample has over 250,000 clones, 80% to 95% seen once. There are 13 residues in the CDR3. The V and J ends lost 7 bases and 8 bases, in that order; junction bases with no gene match: 10. Germline V gives CDR1 MNHNS, CDR2 SASEGT.

Specimen: peripheral blood. This chain connects TRBV6-1 to TRBJ1-1; 7 nucleotides match TRBD1. This receptor was identified in a woman aged 30 to 39 with COVID-19, enrolled during active disease. CDR3 in amino acids: CASIPTGTPEAFF. The DNA of the CDR3 is TGTGCCAGCATTCCGACAGGGACGCCAGAAGCTTTCTTT.